These T cell receptor beta chains were read from a single sample in a study of cytomegalovirus exposure and HLA in healthy donors. The method was immunoSEQ multiplex PCR; TCRdb's version includes in-frame clones alone and lacks a portion of them. The data contain about 140,000 clones, around a tenth of them singletons. Sequencing was performed on PBMCs. These receptors came from a male donor in good health and CMV-seronegative. Each CDR3 is given with its conserved first and last residue. The order of the fields is D gene, V gene, J gene, clone size, CDR3 DNA, CDR3 protein. D genes are given only for firm matches. Expanded clones get a size class; other rows say once, few or many, or leave the size out.

>.|TRBV25-1|TRBJ1-1|.
TGTGCCGTACAGGGTCTGAACACTGAAGCTTTCTTT
CAVQGLNTEAFF
>.|TRBV5-1|TRBJ1-2|few
TGCGCCAGCAGCCAAGATCCAGGCCTTAACTATGGCTACACCTTC
CASSQDPGLNYGYTF
>.|TRBV11-1|TRBJ1-1|.
TGTGCCAGCAGCTTAGCACAAAAGACTGAAGCTTTCTTT
CASSLAQKTEAFF
>.|TRBV28|TRBJ1-1|.
TGTGCCAGCACCTCGCGGAGGGGTACCTCTGAAGCTTTCTTT
CASTSRRGTSEAFF
>TRBD2|TRBV4-2|TRBJ2-1|few
TGTGCCAGCAGCCAAGATCCGATGGGACTAGCGACCCATGAGCAGTTCTTC
CASSQDPMGLATHEQFF
>TRBD1|TRBV12-5|TRBJ2-1|few
TGTGCTAGTGGCCCGGACAGGGGCAATGAGCAGTTCTTC
CASGPDRGNEQFF
>TRBD1|TRBV5-1|TRBJ1-1|few
TGCGCCAGCAGCGAACGAACAGGGGGCCGAACTGAAGCTTTCTTT
CASSERTGGRTEAFF
>TRBD2|TRBV7-9|TRBJ2-3|few
TGTGCCAGCAGCTTAATCGCTAGCGGGGGATACACAGATACGCAGTATTTT
CASSLIASGGYTDTQYF
>TRBD2|TRBV18|TRBJ2-7|few
TGTGCCAGCTCACCAGGGACTAGCGGAGGTCAAGAGCAGTACTTC
CASSPGTSGGQEQYF
>.|TRBV7-2|TRBJ1-5|few
TGTGCCAGCAGCTTCGGGACACTTAGCAATCAGCCCCAGCATTTT
CASSFGTLSNQPQHF
>.|TRBV7-8|TRBJ2-5|few
TGTGCCAGCAGTTTTGAGGGGACCCAGTACTTC
CASSFEGTQYF
>TRBD2|TRBV7-6|TRBJ2-3|.
TGTGCCAGCAGCACAGAGCGGGAGGGAAGCACAGATACGCAGTATTTT
CASSTEREGSTDTQYF
>TRBD2|TRBV5-4|TRBJ2-1|few
TGTGCCAGCAGCTTGCCGCTAGCGGGAGGCGTTAATGAGCAGTTCTTC
CASSLPLAGGVNEQFF
>TRBD1|TRBV18|TRBJ1-1|few
TGTGCCAGCTCACCAATCCGGGACAGTGGATTGAACACTGAAGCTTTCTTT
CASSPIRDSGLNTEAFF
>.|TRBV11-1|TRBJ2-7|.
TGTGCCAGCAGCTTAGGCGCAGGGTCCTACGAGCAGTACTTC
CASSLGAGSYEQYF
>.|TRBV18|TRBJ2-2|.
TGTGCCAGCTCAGAAGGCGAGGTCACCGGGGAGCTGTTTTTT
CASSEGEVTGELFF
>TRBD1|TRBV7-2|TRBJ2-7|few
TGTGCCAGCAGCCCTACAGGGGGAGGATACGAGCAGTACTTC
CASSPTGGGYEQYF
>.|TRBV11-2|TRBJ1-2|.
TGTGCCAGCAGCTTAGACTACTTAGATAACTATGGCTACACCTTC
CASSLDYLDNYGYTF
>.|TRBV9|TRBJ2-1|.
TGTGCCAGCAGCGTAGTATCGGCTAGCGGCAGGGGTATGAATGAGCAGTTCTTC
CASSVVSASGRGMNEQFF
>TRBD1|TRBV11-2|TRBJ2-7|.
TGTGCCAGCAGCTTAAACAGGGGGCGATCCTACGAGCAGTACTTC
CASSLNRGRSYEQYF
>.|TRBV7-9|TRBJ1-1|.
TGTGCCAGCAGCTTAATAGGGGAGAACACTGAAGCTTTCTTT
CASSLIGENTEAFF
>.|TRBV2|TRBJ2-5|few
TGTGCCAGCAGGACAGGTCTGCAAGAGACCCAGTACTTC
CASRTGLQETQYF
>.|TRBV5-1|TRBJ1-5|few
TGCGCCAGCAGCTTGGCCGCGGGTGGCCCCCAGCATTTT
CASSLAAGGPQHF
>.|TRBV5-4|TRBJ2-3|.
TGTGCCAGCAGCTTGGATGGCGGGGGCACAGATACGCAGTATTTT
CASSLDGGGTDTQYF
>TRBD1|TRBV5-1|TRBJ2-7|.
TGCGCCAGCAGCTGGGGGGCGACAGGGGACAGCTCCTACGAGCAGTACTTC
CASSWGATGDSSYEQYF
>TRBD2|TRBV29-1|TRBJ2-3|.
TGCAGCGTTGATCCTAGCGGGGAAGTAGATACGCAGTATTTT
CSVDPSGEVDTQYF
>.|TRBV5-1|TRBJ2-3|few
TGCGCCAGCAGCTTGGTCAGAGGGGGAACTAGCACAGATACGCAGTATTTT
CASSLVRGGTSTDTQYF
>TRBD1|TRBV5-4|TRBJ1-1|.
TGTGCCAGCAGCCCAAAACAGGGGACGAACACTGAAGCTTTCTTT
CASSPKQGTNTEAFF
>.|TRBV7-9|TRBJ1-5|few
TGTGCCAGCAGCTTACAGGCAGCAGATAGCAATCAGCCCCAGCATTTT
CASSLQAADSNQPQHF
>.|TRBV6-5|TRBJ1-1|.
TGTGCCAGCAGTTACTCGGGCATCTCGGCTGAAGCTTTCTTT
CASSYSGISAEAFF
>TRBD2|TRBV5-6|TRBJ2-7|few
TGTGCCAGCAGCTTGTGGACGGGAGGTGAGGAGCAGTACTTC
CASSLWTGGEEQYF
>TRBD1|TRBV28|TRBJ2-7|.
TGTGCCAGCAGTTTAAGGGACAGGGGATACGAGCAGTACTTC
CASSLRDRGYEQYF
>.|TRBV28|TRBJ2-2|few
TGTGCCAGCAGTCTTCAGGGGGGCACCGGGGAGCTGTTTTTT
CASSLQGGTGELFF
>TRBD2|TRBV9|TRBJ2-2|few
TGTGCCAGCAGCGTAGACCCCGTGGGAGGGCGGACCGGGGAGCTGTTTTTT
CASSVDPVGGRTGELFF
>TRBD1|TRBV11-3|TRBJ2-1|once
TGTGCCAGCAGCTTTCGGACAGGGTGGGAAGCCGCGAATTACAATGAGCAGTTCTTC
CASSFRTGWEAANYNEQFF
>TRBD1|TRBV4-3|TRBJ1-2|.
TGCGCCAGCAGCCAATCGACAGGGAACTATGGCTACACCTTC
CASSQSTGNYGYTF
>.|TRBV28|TRBJ1-5|.
TGTGCCAGCAGCTACCCGCAGGATCAGCCCCAGCATTTT
CASSYPQDQPQHF
>.|TRBV6-5|TRBJ1-1|.
TGTGCCAGCAGCTACGTGGGGGGGAACACTGAAGCTTTCTTT
CASSYVGGNTEAFF
>TRBD2|TRBV4-1|TRBJ2-7|.
TGCGCCAGCAGCCAACGGGCTAGCGGGGGGTCCTACGAGCAGTACTTC
CASSQRASGGSYEQYF
>TRBD2|TRBV11-2|TRBJ2-7|few
TGTGCCAGCAGCCGGACTAGAAGCCCCTACGAGCAGTACTTC
CASSRTRSPYEQYF
>.|TRBV6-5|TRBJ2-7|.
TGTGCCAGCAGTTACTTCGGACGGGGCTACGAGCAGTACTTC
CASSYFGRGYEQYF
>TRBD1|TRBV28|TRBJ2-6|few
TGTGCCAGCAGTTTGGACAGGGGCGATTCTGGGGCCAACGTCCTGACTTTC
CASSLDRGDSGANVLTF
>TRBD1|TRBV5-5|TRBJ2-7|few
TGTGCCCGTCGGCAGGGGGCCTACGAGCAGTACTTC
CARRQGAYEQYF
>.|TRBV5-6|TRBJ1-1|few
TGTGCCAGCAGCTTCGGGAGGACTGAAGCTTTCTTT
CASSFGRTEAFF
>.|TRBV19|TRBJ2-5|.
TGTGCCAGTAGTATTTTGCTGGCCCCTAGGGAGACCCAGTACTTC
CASSILLAPRETQYF